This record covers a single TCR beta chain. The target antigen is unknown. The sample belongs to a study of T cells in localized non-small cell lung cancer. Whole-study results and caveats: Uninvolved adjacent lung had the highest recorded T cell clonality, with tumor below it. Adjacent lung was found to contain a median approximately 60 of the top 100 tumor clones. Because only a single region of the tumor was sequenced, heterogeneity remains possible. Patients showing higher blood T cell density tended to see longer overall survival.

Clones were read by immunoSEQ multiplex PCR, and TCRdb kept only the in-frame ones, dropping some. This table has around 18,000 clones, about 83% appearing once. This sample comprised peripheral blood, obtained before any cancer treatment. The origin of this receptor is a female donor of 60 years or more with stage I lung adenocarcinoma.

The CDR3, as DNA: TGTGCCAGCCTTTCCACCGGGACAGGGGGCACAGATACGCAGTATTTT. The encoded protein is CASLSTGTGGTDTQYF. The gene calls are TRBV5-4 and TRBJ2-3, with 10 nucleotides matching TRBD1. CDR1 is SGHNT, CDR2 YYREEE, per germline (reference sequence). The CDR3 runs 16 residues. The V gene end was trimmed by 7 bases and the J gene end by 1 base; junction bases not matched to a gene: 9.